This entry concerns a single TCR beta chain. Its antigen remains unidentified. This sample is part of a study of cytomegalovirus exposure and HLA in healthy donors. TCRdb's table, derived via immunoSEQ multiplex PCR, lists solely in-frame clones and lacks some. The table includes 120,000 to 150,000 clones, approximately 86% detected once. The CDR3 has 14 amino acids. The V end lost 5 bases, the J end lost 1 base, and 9 bases lay between the germline ends. Per the germline V gene, CDR1 is SEHNR and CDR2 is FQNEAQ (reference sequence). Study-wide points: Despite most TCR sequences being rare, some public TCRs occurred in many donors. Reports indicated that the classifier achieved high specificity and sensitivity in diagnosing cytomegalovirus status.

The gene calls are TRBV7-9 and TRBJ2-1, with D unclear. The sample was PBMCs. The TCR originated in a woman aged 18 to 35 in good health and CMV-seropositive. As DNA, the CDR3 is TGTGCCAGCAGCCGCACAACGTCCTACAATGAGCAGTTCTTC. It codes for CASSRTTSYNEQFF.